The rows below give T cell receptor beta chains drawn from one sample of a study of cytomegalovirus exposure and HLA in healthy donors. TCRdb keeps only in-frame clones here, not all; method: immunoSEQ multiplex PCR. This listing includes just over 80,000 clones. Input material: PBMCs. The receptors were gathered from a woman aged 30 to 39 in good health and CMV-seronegative. Each CDR3 is given with its conserved first and last residue. D genes are given only for firm matches.

j_gene: TRBJ2-5
v_gene: TRBV5-1
d_gene: -
CDR3nt: TGCGCCAGCCACCGTGCCGGAGAGACCCAGTACTTC
CDR3aa: CASHRAGETQYF

j_gene: TRBJ2-5
v_gene: TRBV5-1
d_gene: -
CDR3nt: TGCGCCAGCAGCTTGGGGGGGGTTCAAGAGACCCAGTACTTC
CDR3aa: CASSLGGVQETQYF

j_gene: TRBJ2-2
v_gene: TRBV5-1
d_gene: TRBD2
CDR3nt: TGCGCCAGCAGCCGACTAGCGGGGAACACCGGGGAGCTGTTTTTT
CDR3aa: CASSRLAGNTGELFF

j_gene: TRBJ2-7
v_gene: TRBV5-1
d_gene: TRBD2
CDR3nt: TGCGCCAGCAGCTTGGGGGAGGGGGAGCAGTACTTC
CDR3aa: CASSLGEGEQYF

j_gene: TRBJ2-3
v_gene: TRBV4-1
d_gene: TRBD2
CDR3nt: TGCGCCAGCAGCCAAGATCCCCCTAGCGGGGGCACAGATACGCAGTATTTT
CDR3aa: CASSQDPPSGGTDTQYF

j_gene: TRBJ1-1
v_gene: TRBV30
d_gene: -
CDR3nt: TGTGCCTGGACCCTAGGGGCGGGGACTGAAGCTTTCTTT
CDR3aa: CAWTLGAGTEAFF

j_gene: TRBJ1-2
v_gene: TRBV6-1
d_gene: TRBD1
CDR3nt: TGTGCCAGCAGTGGAGCAGGGGGCGGTGGCTATGGCTACACCTTC
CDR3aa: CASSGAGGGGYGYTF

j_gene: TRBJ2-7
v_gene: TRBV7-9
d_gene: TRBD1
CDR3nt: TGTGCCAGCAGCTTAGGCAGGGACAGTTCCTCCTACGAGCAGTACTTC
CDR3aa: CASSLGRDSSSYEQYF

j_gene: TRBJ2-5
v_gene: TRBV25-1
d_gene: -
CDR3nt: TGTGCCAGCAGTGACGGGGAGACCCAGTACTTC
CDR3aa: CASSDGETQYF

j_gene: TRBJ1-5
v_gene: TRBV7-2
d_gene: -
CDR3nt: TGTGCCAGCAGCCATGGGGGCAGGGATCAGCCCCAGCATTTT
CDR3aa: CASSHGGRDQPQHF

j_gene: TRBJ2-1
v_gene: TRBV18
d_gene: -
CDR3nt: TGTGCCAGCTCACCGGTAGCTCCGAGCTCCTACAATGAGCAGTTCTTC
CDR3aa: CASSPVAPSSYNEQFF

j_gene: TRBJ2-2
v_gene: TRBV7-2
d_gene: TRBD1
CDR3nt: TGTGCCAGCAGCCCCCTAGGCAGGGGGCGCACCGGGGAGCTGTTTTTT
CDR3aa: CASSPLGRGRTGELFF

j_gene: TRBJ1-5
v_gene: TRBV10-3
d_gene: TRBD1
CDR3nt: TGTGCCATCAGTGAGTCGGATGGCAGGGGGCTACAGCCCCAGCATTTT
CDR3aa: CAISESDGRGLQPQHF

j_gene: TRBJ1-1
v_gene: TRBV5-1
d_gene: -
CDR3nt: TGCGCCAGCAGCTTCCCTGGGGAGGACACTGAAGCTTTCTTT
CDR3aa: CASSFPGEDTEAFF

j_gene: TRBJ1-5
v_gene: TRBV6-4
d_gene: -
CDR3nt: TGTGCCAGCAGTGACTCGATGGAAAGGGGAGGACTGGGCAATCAGCCCCAGCATTTT
CDR3aa: CASSDSMERGGLGNQPQHF

j_gene: TRBJ1-1
v_gene: TRBV5-1
d_gene: TRBD1
CDR3nt: TGCGCCAGCAGCCCCAGACAGGGGGCGCCCACTGAAGCTTTCTTT
CDR3aa: CASSPRQGAPTEAFF

j_gene: TRBJ1-6
v_gene: TRBV27
d_gene: -
CDR3nt: TGTGCCAGCAGTTTGGCAGTAAATACCTATAATTCACCCCTCCACTTT
CDR3aa: CASSLAVNTYNSPLHF

j_gene: TRBJ1-1
v_gene: TRBV6-6
d_gene: TRBD1
CDR3nt: TGTGCCAGCAGTCGCCGACAGGGGTTGGACACTGAAGCTTTCTTT
CDR3aa: CASSRRQGLDTEAFF

j_gene: TRBJ2-7
v_gene: TRBV7-9
d_gene: -
CDR3nt: TGTGCCAGCAGCTCAGAAGCCGGGATCGGTGCCTACGAGCAGTACTTC
CDR3aa: CASSSEAGIGAYEQYF

j_gene: TRBJ1-1
v_gene: TRBV12-1
d_gene: -
CDR3nt: TGTGCCAGCAGCCCGGTGGGACCCAGGGGGAGTAACACTGAAGCTTTCTTT
CDR3aa: CASSPVGPRGSNTEAFF